A selection of T cell receptor beta chains follows, all from one sample in a study of cytomegalovirus exposure and HLA in healthy donors. Here immunoSEQ multiplex PCR was the method, and the copy in TCRdb shows in-frame clones only, minus some. The sample consists of around 90,000 clones, 70% to 85% of them appearing once. The sequenced material came from PBMCs. Receptor source: a man younger than 40 in good health and CMV-seronegative. CDR3s include the opening cysteine and the closing phenylalanine or tryptophan. The order of the fields is J gene, D gene, clone size, V gene, CDR3 DNA, CDR3 protein. A D gene is named only where the DNA matches it firmly. The size field is filled for only some rows; it gives once, few, many or a size class.

J: TRBJ1-1
D: TRBD1
size: -
V: TRBV28
DNA: TGTGCCAGCAGACCGTTAGACAGGGAGGACACTGAAGCTTTCTTT
CDR3: CASRPLDREDTEAFF

J: TRBJ1-2
D: -
size: -
V: TRBV12-2
DNA: TGTGCAAGTCGCTTCTGGCAGTATTCGGGCTACACCTTC
CDR3: CASRFWQYSGYTF

J: TRBJ2-3
D: -
size: -
V: TRBV4-1
DNA: TGCGCCAGCAGCCTGACTCCTAGCGAGGGCACAGATACGCAGTATTTT
CDR3: CASSLTPSEGTDTQYF

J: TRBJ2-7
D: -
size: -
V: TRBV20-1
DNA: TGCAGTGCTAAAGACTACCACGAGCAGTACTTC
CDR3: CSAKDYHEQYF

J: TRBJ1-6
D: -
size: -
V: TRBV6-5
DNA: TGTGCCAGCAGCCAGACAGTCCCTAGGTCACCCCTCCACTTT
CDR3: CASSQTVPRSPLHF

J: TRBJ1-4
D: -
size: -
V: TRBV5-1
DNA: TGCGCCAGCAGCTTGACGGAAACGGGTAATGAAAAACTGTTTTTT
CDR3: CASSLTETGNEKLFF

J: TRBJ1-5
D: TRBD1
size: -
V: TRBV18
DNA: TGTGCCAGCCACGGACAGGGGGCGACGAGCAATCAGCCCCAGCATTTT
CDR3: CASHGQGATSNQPQHF

J: TRBJ1-1
D: TRBD1
size: few
V: TRBV4-1
DNA: TGCGCCAGCAGCCAAACCGACAGGGTGGAAGCTTTCTTT
CDR3: CASSQTDRVEAFF

J: TRBJ1-3
D: TRBD1
size: -
V: TRBV30
DNA: TGTGCCTGGAGTAAAGGGACAGGGGTAAACACCATATATTTT
CDR3: CAWSKGTGVNTIYF

J: TRBJ1-5
D: TRBD1
size: -
V: TRBV18
DNA: TGTGCCAGCTCACCAAAACAGGGGATCGGTAGCAATCAGCCCCAGCATTTT
CDR3: CASSPKQGIGSNQPQHF

J: TRBJ1-1
D: TRBD1
size: -
V: TRBV7-9
DNA: TGTGCCAGCAGCTTAGCGGCAGGGGGACACACTGAAGCTTTCTTT
CDR3: CASSLAAGGHTEAFF

J: TRBJ1-1
D: -
size: few
V: TRBV19
DNA: TGTGCCAGTAGTATAGTTCCTTACACTGAAGCTTTCTTT
CDR3: CASSIVPYTEAFF

J: TRBJ1-3
D: -
size: -
V: TRBV11-3
DNA: TGTGCCAGCAGCCTTCAGGACGGGACTGGAAACACCATATATTTT
CDR3: CASSLQDGTGNTIYF

J: TRBJ2-1
D: TRBD1
size: -
V: TRBV5-1
DNA: TGCGCCAGCAGCTTGGGAGGGGGCAACGACAATGAGCAGTTCTTC
CDR3: CASSLGGGNDNEQFF

J: TRBJ1-2
D: TRBD1
size: -
V: TRBV5-4
DNA: TGTGCCAGCAGCACTGGACAGGGGCGGTATGGCTACACCTTC
CDR3: CASSTGQGRYGYTF

J: TRBJ1-6
D: -
size: few
V: TRBV25-1
DNA: TGTGCCAGCGGAGGGGAGTCCTATAATTCACCCCTCCACTTT
CDR3: CASGGESYNSPLHF

J: TRBJ2-5
D: TRBD2
size: -
V: TRBV19
DNA: TGTGCCAGTAGTATGGCGAGCGGGGGATACCAAGAGACCCAGTACTTC
CDR3: CASSMASGGYQETQYF

J: TRBJ1-1
D: TRBD1
size: -
V: TRBV18
DNA: TGTGCCAGCTCGCCCCAGGGGGAATGGAACACTGAAGCTTTCTTT
CDR3: CASSPQGEWNTEAFF

J: TRBJ1-2
D: -
size: -
V: TRBV6-5
DNA: TGTGCCAGCAGTTGGGTCGGGGGGCGGGATGGCTACACCTTC
CDR3: CASSWVGGRDGYTF

J: TRBJ2-2
D: -
size: -
V: TRBV29-1
DNA: TGCAGCGTTGACAGGAACACCGGGGAGCTGTTTTTT
CDR3: CSVDRNTGELFF

J: TRBJ1-1
D: TRBD1
size: -
V: TRBV19
DNA: TGTGCCAGGGCGACAGGGACTGGAACTGAAGCTTTCTTT
CDR3: CARATGTGTEAFF

J: TRBJ2-3
D: TRBD2
size: -
V: TRBV19
DNA: TGTGCCAGTAGTATAGAGACGAGACTAGCGGGAGCTTTGAATACGCAGTATTTT
CDR3: CASSIETRLAGALNTQYF

J: TRBJ1-1
D: -
size: -
V: TRBV4-2
DNA: TGTGCCAGCAGCCAAGTCCGCGGGTGGGACTACACTGAAGCTTTCTTT
CDR3: CASSQVRGWDYTEAFF

J: TRBJ1-2
D: -
size: -
V: TRBV6-4
DNA: TGTGCCAGCGCACCCGAGTTTACAGGGAAACACTATGGCTACACCTTC
CDR3: CASAPEFTGKHYGYTF

J: TRBJ1-3
D: TRBD1
size: -
V: TRBV4-1
DNA: TGCGCCAGCAGCCACGAAGGGGCCGGGACAGGGCTCTCTGGAAACACCATATATTTT
CDR3: CASSHEGAGTGLSGNTIYF

J: TRBJ2-1
D: -
size: -
V: TRBV7-9
DNA: TGTGCCACCCAGGGGCCTACCTACAATGAGCAGTTCTTC
CDR3: CATQGPTYNEQFF

J: TRBJ1-1
D: -
size: -
V: TRBV29-1
DNA: TGCAGCGTTGAACCCCTCCTAACAGGGCGTCGGACTGAAGCTTTCTTT
CDR3: CSVEPLLTGRRTEAFF

J: TRBJ2-7
D: -
size: -
V: TRBV2
DNA: TGTGCCAGCAGTGCCAGGGTGGGTCCTACCGAGCAGTACTTC
CDR3: CASSARVGPTEQYF

J: TRBJ1-2
D: -
size: -
V: TRBV4-3
DNA: TGCGCCAGCAGCCTAGAAGGGGTACATGGCTACACCTTC
CDR3: CASSLEGVHGYTF

J: TRBJ1-1
D: -
size: -
V: TRBV19
DNA: TGTGCCAGTAGCTCCGGAGCCGGGCGGGCTGAAGCTTTCTTT
CDR3: CASSSGAGRAEAFF

J: TRBJ2-7
D: -
size: once
V: TRBV19
DNA: TGTGCCAGTAGTATAGTAGGCGGATACTACGAGCAGTACTTC
CDR3: CASSIVGGYYEQYF

J: TRBJ2-1
D: TRBD2
size: -
V: TRBV6-4
DNA: TGTGCCAGCAGTACTAGCGGGGAGTCGAATGAGCAGTTCTTC
CDR3: CASSTSGESNEQFF

J: TRBJ2-7
D: TRBD1
size: -
V: TRBV7-9
DNA: TGTGCCAGCAGCTTAGAGGGACAGGGGCCCTACGAGCAGTACTTC
CDR3: CASSLEGQGPYEQYF

J: TRBJ1-5
D: TRBD1
size: -
V: TRBV10-2
DNA: TGCGCCAGCAGTGATTCCGGGACAGGGGGCAATCAGCCCCAGCATTTT
CDR3: CASSDSGTGGNQPQHF

J: TRBJ1-1
D: -
size: -
V: TRBV29-1
DNA: TGCAGCGTCTACAGGGATGAGAACACTGAAGCTTTCTTT
CDR3: CSVYRDENTEAFF

J: TRBJ2-4
D: -
size: -
V: TRBV19
DNA: TGTGCCAGTAGTATTACTGCCAAAAACATTCAGTACTTC
CDR3: CASSITAKNIQYF

J: TRBJ1-2
D: -
size: -
V: TRBV28
DNA: TGTGCCAGCACCACACCCAACTATGGCTACACCTTC
CDR3: CASTTPNYGYTF

J: TRBJ1-6
D: TRBD1
size: -
V: TRBV30
DNA: TGTGCCTGGAGGGGGGGACAGGTACATCGGTCACCCCTCCACTTT
CDR3: CAWRGGQVHRSPLHF

J: TRBJ2-6
D: -
size: -
V: TRBV19
DNA: TGTGCCAGTAGTATCCTCCGGCCAGGGTCGTACTCTGGGGCCAACGTCCTGACTTTC
CDR3: CASSILRPGSYSGANVLTF

J: TRBJ1-2
D: -
size: once
V: TRBV5-4
DNA: TGTGCCAGCAGGGTTGGAGGGATCGACTATGGCTACACCTTC
CDR3: CASRVGGIDYGYTF

J: TRBJ1-1
D: -
size: -
V: TRBV19
DNA: TGTGCCAGTAAAGGGACACCCACCGAGGACACTGAAGCTTTCTTT
CDR3: CASKGTPTEDTEAFF

J: TRBJ1-2
D: -
size: -
V: TRBV7-2
DNA: TGTGCCAGCAGCAACCGGGACATCCTCAACTATGGCTACACCTTC
CDR3: CASSNRDILNYGYTF

J: TRBJ2-7
D: -
size: -
V: TRBV7-9
DNA: TGTGCCAGCAGCTTAGGCCAGGGCGCCTACGAGCAGTACTTC
CDR3: CASSLGQGAYEQYF

J: TRBJ2-1
D: -
size: -
V: TRBV2
DNA: TGTGCCAGCAGTGTACTTGGTACCTACAATGAGCAGTTCTTC
CDR3: CASSVLGTYNEQFF

J: TRBJ2-1
D: TRBD1
size: -
V: TRBV7-7
DNA: TGTGCCAGCAGCCCACCGGGACAGGGGGGTGACAATGAGCAGTTCTTC
CDR3: CASSPPGQGGDNEQFF

J: TRBJ1-4
D: -
size: -
V: TRBV5-1
DNA: TGCGCCAGCAGCCAAAATTGGGGAGGAGATGAAAAACTGTTTTTT
CDR3: CASSQNWGGDEKLFF

J: TRBJ2-1
D: TRBD2
size: -
V: TRBV30
DNA: TGTGCCTGGAGTGGGGCTAGCGGGGGGTCCTGGTTCTTC
CDR3: CAWSGASGGSWFF

J: TRBJ1-1
D: TRBD1
size: few
V: TRBV5-1
DNA: TGCGCCAGCAGCTTGGGTGGACAGGGAAGCACTGAAGCTTTCTTT
CDR3: CASSLGGQGSTEAFF

J: TRBJ1-5
D: TRBD1
size: -
V: TRBV19
DNA: TGTGCCAGTAGTAAGCCGACAGGGGGTACGTCCCAGCATTTT
CDR3: CASSKPTGGTSQHF

J: TRBJ1-1
D: TRBD1
size: -
V: TRBV6-1
DNA: TGTGCCAGCAGTGAAAATTCAGGGGGGACTGAAGCTTTCTTT
CDR3: CASSENSGGTEAFF

J: TRBJ1-2
D: -
size: -
V: TRBV14
DNA: TGTGCCAGCAGCCAACTAGCCTTGGGCGGCGACTATGGCTACACCTTC
CDR3: CASSQLALGGDYGYTF

J: TRBJ1-1
D: -
size: -
V: TRBV6-1
DNA: TGTGCCAGCAGTGAAAATCAGGGGATGAACACTGAAGCTTTCTTT
CDR3: CASSENQGMNTEAFF

J: TRBJ2-2
D: -
size: -
V: TRBV10-2
DNA: TGCGCCAGCAGAGGGACAGGGGAGCTGTTTTTT
CDR3: CASRGTGELFF

J: TRBJ1-2
D: -
size: -
V: TRBV27
DNA: TGTGCCAGCAGTTTATTTGTCGGGGATTTTAACTATGGCTACACCTTC
CDR3: CASSLFVGDFNYGYTF